The entry below describes one TCR beta chain. No antigen is known for it. TCRdb re-derived calls from the RT-PCR reads in MiXCR, one entry per CDR3 protein. The sample records some 640,000 distinct CDR3 sequences, about 15% being singletons. From germline, CDR1 is SNHLY and CDR2 FYNNEI. This CDR3 comprises 13 residues. Trimming removed 8 bases from V and 7 bases from J; junction bases left unmatched: 6. This entry belongs to a study of response to subunit inactivated influenza vaccine. Study-wide points: Authors proposed each seasonal influenza vaccination draws in few new T cells.

The chain employs TRBV2 and TRBJ1-1; TRBD1 agrees at 11 bases. This clonotype originated in a man in his fifties who received an inactivated influenza vaccine. The sample consisted of PBMCs from blood, taken approximately 15 days before vaccination. The CDR3 is CASRDRGSVEAFF. The CDR3 bases are TGTGCCAGCCGGGACAGGGGGTCTGTTGAAGCTTTCTTT.